The TCR beta chain described here comes from a study of human T cells and chemical hapten exposure. The time point here: patch test 1, 2 weeks after DPC sensitization. Treatment: therapeutic diphenylcyclopropenone sensitization with weekly scalp DPC. Staff drew blood before applying each patch test. Alopecia patients deemed DPC-suitable, aged 18 to 70, excluding pregnancy. This CDR3 region has 19 residues. Germline V gene lookup returns CDR1 SGHDT and CDR2 YYEEEE. The V and J ends lost 4 bases and 0 bases respectively, with 23 bases between them. Via MiXCR, TCRdb re-called the RACE reads, giving one row per CDR3 protein. The sample holds approximately 400,000 distinct CDR3 sequences, nearly 5% seen once. This clonotype was counted at least ten times.

The origin of this receptor is a woman in her forties or fifties with alopecia areata. Some clones in this sample may be carry-over from other donors' samples. The chain employs TRBV5-6 and TRBJ1-5; perhaps TRBD1 as D (5 bases). The starting material was whole blood, obtained in connection with sensitization to the hapten diphenylcyclopropenone (DPC). CDR3 protein: CASSVWGIGSINSNQPQHF. The CDR3 DNA is TGTGCCAGCAGCGTTTGGGGGATCGGGAGCATTAATAGCAATCAGCCCCAGCATTTT.